This T cell receptor (beta chain) is from a study of regulatory T cells in long-lasting Graves disease. On the study more broadly: Patients with new Graves' disease had used antithyroid drugs below 3 months.

Between the trimmed V and J ends, which lost 4 bases and 6 bases, there was a span of 16 bases. CDR1 is SGHRS, CDR2 YFSETQ, per germline. The CDR3 loop spans 14 amino acids. Worth noting for this clonotype: With a much larger clone just one base away, this may be a read error.

Time point denoted: newly diagnosed GD, antithyroid drugs for less than 3 months. Extracted PBMC RNA gave rise to the TCR library. Into tubes containing EDTA, approximately 9 milliliters of peripheral blood were drawn. Arm-PCR of CDR3 regions with iRepertoire HTBI primers generated TCR beta libraries. TCRdb re-called the multiplex PCR reads through MiXCR, storing one row per CDR3 protein. Among some 250,000 distinct CDR3 sequences listed, approximately 18% were seen once. The same specimen was also included in a second study, on T cells in Graves' hyperthyroidism and ophthalmopathy. Per that study: In the first-round RT-PCR of the TCR CDR3, the HTBI primer set was used. The model predicted ophthalmopathy a median around seven months before onset.

The clonotype originates from a woman in her twenties or thirties with Graves disease. The material sequenced was peripheral blood mononuclear cells (PBMCs), taken at new diagnosis, from a patient treated with antithyroid drugs. The chain carries TRBV5-1 and TRBJ1-1, with D unresolved. DNA for the CDR3: TGCGCCAGCAGCACGGAACTTCGAGCGGCTGAAGCTTTCTTT. This encodes CASSTELRAAEAFF.